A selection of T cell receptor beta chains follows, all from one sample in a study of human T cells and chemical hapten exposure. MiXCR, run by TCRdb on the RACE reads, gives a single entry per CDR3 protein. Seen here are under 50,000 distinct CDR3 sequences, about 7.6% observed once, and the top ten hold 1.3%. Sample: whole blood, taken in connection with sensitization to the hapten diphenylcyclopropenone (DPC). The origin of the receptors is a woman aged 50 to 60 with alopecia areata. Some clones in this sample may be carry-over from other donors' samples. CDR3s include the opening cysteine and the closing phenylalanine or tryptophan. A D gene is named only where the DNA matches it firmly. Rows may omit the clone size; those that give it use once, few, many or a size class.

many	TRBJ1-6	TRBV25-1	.	TGTGCCAGCAGTGAGTACGCAGGGCAGAATTCACCCCTCCACTTT	CASSEYAGQNSPLHF
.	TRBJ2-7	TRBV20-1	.	TGCAGTGCTAGCGCGACCCCAGCCTACGAGCAGTACTTC	CSASATPAYEQYF
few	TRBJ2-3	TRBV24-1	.	TGTGCCACCAGTGATAGCCGGGAGGATACGCAGTATTTT	CATSDSREDTQYF
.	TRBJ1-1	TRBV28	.	TGTACCAGCAGTTTATTCGGCCAGCTGAACACTGAAGCTTTCTTT	CTSSLFGQLNTEAFF
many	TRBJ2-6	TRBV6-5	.	TGTGCCAGCAGTTATCTCCGATCCTCTGGGGCCAACGTCCTGACTTTC	CASSYLRSSGANVLTF
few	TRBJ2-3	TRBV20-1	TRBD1	TGCAGTGCTTACCCGGGACAGGGGGCCAGAGATACGCAGTATTTT	CSAYPGQGARDTQYF
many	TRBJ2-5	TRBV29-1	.	TGCAGCGTTGAGGAGGGTCCACAGGAGACCCAGTACTTC	CSVEEGPQETQYF
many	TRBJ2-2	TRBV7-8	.	TGTGCCAGCAGCGCCCGACTGGGGTCGACCACCGGGGAGCTGTTTTTT	CASSARLGSTTGELFF
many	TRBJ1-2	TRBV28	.	TGTGCCAGCAGTTTACAGGGAGACTATGGCTACACCTTC	CASSLQGDYGYTF
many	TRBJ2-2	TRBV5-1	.	TGCGCCAGCAGCTCCCAGGGTATCGCGAACACCGGGGAGCTGTTTTTT	CASSSQGIANTGELFF
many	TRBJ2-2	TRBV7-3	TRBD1	TGTGCCAGCAGCCATACAGGGGCCGGCGGGGAGCTGTTTTTT	CASSHTGAGGELFF
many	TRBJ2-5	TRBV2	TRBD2	TGTGCCAGCAGCCCACTAGCGTTCGAGGGGACCCAGTACTTC	CASSPLAFEGTQYF
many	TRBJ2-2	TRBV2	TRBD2	TGTGCCAGCAGTGGGCTAGCGGGAGCCGGGGAGCTGTTTTTT	CASSGLAGAGELFF
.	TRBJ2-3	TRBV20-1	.	TGCAGTGCTAGAGCCCCCCAGCGGACCTCCGATACGCAGTATTTT	CSARAPQRTSDTQYF
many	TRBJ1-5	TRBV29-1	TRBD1	TGCAGCGTTGGGGGACAGGGGGGACAGCATTTT	CSVGGQGGQHF
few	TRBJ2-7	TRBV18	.	TGTGCCAGCTCACCACGACGCGCTCCATCCTACGAGCAGTACTTC	CASSPRRAPSYEQYF
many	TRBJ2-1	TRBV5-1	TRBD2	TGCGCCAGCAGCCTGGGACTAGCGGGAGTGGGGACTGAGCAGTTCTTC	CASSLGLAGVGTEQFF
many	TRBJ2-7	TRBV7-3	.	TGTGCCAGCAGCACCGGGGGACAGCAGTACTTC	CASSTGGQQYF
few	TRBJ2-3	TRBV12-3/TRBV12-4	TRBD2	TGTGCCAGCAGCAAGCGGGGATCTAGCACAGATACGCAGTATTTT	CASSKRGSSTDTQYF
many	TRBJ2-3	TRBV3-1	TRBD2	TGTGCCAGCAGCCGAGCGGGAGGCTCCGCAGATACGCAGTATTTT	CASSRAGGSADTQYF
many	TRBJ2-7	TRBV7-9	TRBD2	TGTGCCAGCAGCTTAGGCGGGGGAGCCGAGCAGTACTTC	CASSLGGGAEQYF
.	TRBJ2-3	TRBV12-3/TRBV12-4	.	TGTGCCAGCAGTTTAAGCGTTGTCACAGATACGCAGTATTTT	CASSLSVVTDTQYF
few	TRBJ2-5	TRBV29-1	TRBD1	TGCAGCGTAAGGACAGGGCAAGAGACCCAGTACTTC	CSVRTGQETQYF
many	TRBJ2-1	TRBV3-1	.	TGTGCCAGCAGCCAATTCGCAGGGGGGGTTAATGAGCAGTTCTTC	CASSQFAGGVNEQFF
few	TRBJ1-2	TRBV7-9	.	TGTGCCAGCAGCCTATACAGGACTACTAACTATGGCTACACCTTC	CASSLYRTTNYGYTF
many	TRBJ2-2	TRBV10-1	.	TGCGCCAGCAGTGGATCTCCGACAGCCGGGGAGCTGTTTTTT	CASSGSPTAGELFF
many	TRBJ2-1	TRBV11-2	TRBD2	TGTGCCAGCAGCTTACAACGGACTAGCGGGAATAGAAATGAGCAGTTCTTC	CASSLQRTSGNRNEQFF
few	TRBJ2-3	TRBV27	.	TGTGCCAGCAGTCCAGGAGGACTACTCACAGATACGCAGTATTTT	CASSPGGLLTDTQYF
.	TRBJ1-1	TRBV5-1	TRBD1	TGCGCCAGCAGCACTTACGGACAGGAAGAAGCTTTCTTT	CASSTYGQEEAFF
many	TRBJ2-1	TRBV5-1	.	TGCGCCAGCAGCTTGGCCGGGACGCCCTACAATGAGCAGTTCTTC	CASSLAGTPYNEQFF
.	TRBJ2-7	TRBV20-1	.	TGCAGTGCTCTGCCAGAGGGTGTACTCTACGAGCAGTACTTC	CSALPEGVLYEQYF
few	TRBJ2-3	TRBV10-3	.	TGTGCCATCAGCCAGCGGAACACAGATACGCAGTATTTT	CAISQRNTDTQYF
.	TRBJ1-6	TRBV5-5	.	TGTGCCAGCAGCTTGGACAGAAATAATTCACCCCTCCACTTT	CASSLDRNNSPLHF
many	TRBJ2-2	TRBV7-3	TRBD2	TGTGCCAGCAGCTTCATTGCCGGGACTAGCGGGAGAGGGACCGGGGAGCTGTTTTTT	CASSFIAGTSGRGTGELFF
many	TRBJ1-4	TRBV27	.	TGTGCCAGCAGTCTACGGTCTCCGAGGGAAAAACTGTTTTTT	CASSLRSPREKLFF
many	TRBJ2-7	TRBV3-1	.	TGTGCCAGCAGCCAAGGCTTAAAGGGCCACGAGCAGTACTTC	CASSQGLKGHEQYF
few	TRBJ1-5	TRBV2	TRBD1	TGTGCCAGCAGCCTACAGGGGATTAGCAATCAGCCCCAGCATTTT	CASSLQGISNQPQHF
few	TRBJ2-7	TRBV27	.	TGTGCCAGCAGTTTAGGGGGGGCAGCCTACGAGCAGTACTTC	CASSLGGAAYEQYF
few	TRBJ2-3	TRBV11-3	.	TGTGCCAGCAGCAGTTTGGGCTCGCCAGATACGCAGTATTTT	CASSSLGSPDTQYF
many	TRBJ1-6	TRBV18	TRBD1	TGTGCCAGCTCACCAAAGGGACAGGGGGTGAATTCACCCCTCCACTTT	CASSPKGQGVNSPLHF
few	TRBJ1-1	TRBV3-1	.	TGTGCCAGCAGCCTAAAGTCGGGGAGGACTGAAGCTTTCTTT	CASSLKSGRTEAFF
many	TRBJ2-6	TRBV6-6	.	TGTGCCAGCAGTGGGACGTCCTCTGGGGCCAACGTCCTGACTTTC	CASSGTSSGANVLTF
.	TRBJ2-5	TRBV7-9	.	TGTGCCAGCAGCGGCATAAAGGAGACCCAGTACTTC	CASSGIKETQYF
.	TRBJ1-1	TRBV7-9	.	TGTGCCAGCAGCTTAATCCAGGGGAAAGGTGAAGCTTTCTTT	CASSLIQGKGEAFF
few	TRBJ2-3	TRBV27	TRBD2	TGTGCCAGCAGTCTCGGGACTAGCGGGGGAGTCAGCACAGATACGCAGTATTTT	CASSLGTSGGVSTDTQYF
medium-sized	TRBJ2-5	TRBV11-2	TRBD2	TGTGCCAGCAGCTCTACTAGCGGACCATACCAAGAGACCCAGTACTTC	CASSSTSGPYQETQYF